This TCR beta chain was identified in a study of T cell responses to AZD1222 COVID-19 vaccine. Study-wide background: Second-dose schedules of about 4 or about 12 weeks were combined.

With regard to this clone: As yet, its antigen is unknown.

This CDR3 has 17 amino acids. Per germline, CDR1 SGHVS and CDR2 FQNEAQ. V lost 4 bases and J lost 4; bases outside the gene matches: 11. The data were produced by immunoSEQ multiplex PCR, yet TCRdb's version contains in-frame clones alone and is incomplete. This table has approximately 80,000 clones, more than 70% appearing once. Notes on the study in general: Just a handful of AZD1222 recipients were seropositive at baseline.

The sequence was obtained from an adult in good health. The sequencing used peripheral blood, collected on day 0 of AZD1222 vaccination. The gene calls are TRBV7-8 and TRBJ2-3; 10 bases are shared with TRBD1. The CDR3 sequence: CASSYLKAGQGSDTQYF. As DNA, the CDR3 is TGTGCCAGCAGCTACCTAAAAGCGGGACAGGGGTCAGATACGCAGTATTTT.